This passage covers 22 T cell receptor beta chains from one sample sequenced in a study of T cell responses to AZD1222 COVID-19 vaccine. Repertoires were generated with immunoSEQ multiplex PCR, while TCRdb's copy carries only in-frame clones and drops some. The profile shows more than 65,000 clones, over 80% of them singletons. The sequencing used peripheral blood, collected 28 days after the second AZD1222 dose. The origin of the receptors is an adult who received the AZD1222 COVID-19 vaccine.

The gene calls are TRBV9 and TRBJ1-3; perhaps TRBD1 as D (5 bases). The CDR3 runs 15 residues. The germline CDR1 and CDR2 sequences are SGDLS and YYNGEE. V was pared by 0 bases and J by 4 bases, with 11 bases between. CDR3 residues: CASSVGWGSGNTIYF. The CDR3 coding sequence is TGTGCCAGCAGCGTAGGTTGGGGCTCCGGAAACACCATATATTTT.

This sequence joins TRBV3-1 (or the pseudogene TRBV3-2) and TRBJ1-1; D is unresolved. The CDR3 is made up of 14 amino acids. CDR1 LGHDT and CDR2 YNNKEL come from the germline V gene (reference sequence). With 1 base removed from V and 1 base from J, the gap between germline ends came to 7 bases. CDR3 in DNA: TGTGCCAGCAGCCAAGGAAACAGGAACACTGAAGCTTTCTTT. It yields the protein CASSQGNRNTEAFF.

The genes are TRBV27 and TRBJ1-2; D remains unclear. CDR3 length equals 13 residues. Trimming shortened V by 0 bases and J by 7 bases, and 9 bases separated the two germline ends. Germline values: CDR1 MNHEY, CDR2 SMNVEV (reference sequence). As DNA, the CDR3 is TGTGCCAGCAGTTTATCCCTTTTGGGTGGCTACACCTTC. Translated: CASSLSLLGGYTF.

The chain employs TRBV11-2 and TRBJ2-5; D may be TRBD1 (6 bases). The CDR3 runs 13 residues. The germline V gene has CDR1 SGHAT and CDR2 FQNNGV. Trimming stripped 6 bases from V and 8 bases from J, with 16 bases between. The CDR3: CASSPSTGKTQYF. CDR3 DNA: TGTGCCAGCAGTCCAAGTACAGGGAAAACCCAGTACTTC.

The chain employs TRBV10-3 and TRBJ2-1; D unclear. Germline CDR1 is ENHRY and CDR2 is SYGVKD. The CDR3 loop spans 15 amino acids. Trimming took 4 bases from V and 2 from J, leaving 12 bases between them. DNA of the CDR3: TGTGCCATCAGTGTAGAAAACCCCCCCTACAATGAGCAGTTCTTC. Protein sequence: CAISVENPPYNEQFF.

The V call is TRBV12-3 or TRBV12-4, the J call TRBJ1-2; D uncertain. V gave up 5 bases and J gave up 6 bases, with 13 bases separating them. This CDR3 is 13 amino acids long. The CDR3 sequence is CASSPRRGNGYTF. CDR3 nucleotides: TGTGCCAGCAGTCCCCGGAGAGGGAATGGCTACACCTTC.

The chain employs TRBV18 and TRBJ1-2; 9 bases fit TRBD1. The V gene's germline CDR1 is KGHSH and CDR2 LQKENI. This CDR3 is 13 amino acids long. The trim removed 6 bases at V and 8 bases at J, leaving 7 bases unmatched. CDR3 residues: CASSPRTGEGYTF. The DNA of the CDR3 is TGTGCCAGCTCTCCTAGGACAGGGGAAGGCTACACCTTC.

The CDR3 reads CASSEGKGNNSPLHF. The CDR3 bases are TGTGCCAGCAGTGAAGGGAAAGGGAATAATTCACCCCTCCACTTT. V is TRBV2 and J is TRBJ1-6; D not certain. V was trimmed by 1 base and J by 5 bases, leaving 9 bases between them. The CDR3 covers 15 residues. CDR1 and CDR2 from the germline V gene are SNHLY and FYNNEI.

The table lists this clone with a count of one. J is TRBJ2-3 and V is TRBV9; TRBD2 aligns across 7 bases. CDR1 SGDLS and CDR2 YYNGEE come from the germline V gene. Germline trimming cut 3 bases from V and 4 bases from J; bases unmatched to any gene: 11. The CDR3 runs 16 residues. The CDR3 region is CASSGEWRGRADTQYF. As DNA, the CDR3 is TGTGCCAGCAGCGGAGAATGGCGGGGGAGGGCAGATACGCAGTATTTT.

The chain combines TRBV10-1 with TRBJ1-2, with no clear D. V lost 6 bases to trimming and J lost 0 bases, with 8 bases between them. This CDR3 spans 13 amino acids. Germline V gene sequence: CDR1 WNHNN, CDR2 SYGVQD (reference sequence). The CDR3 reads CASSRDTNYGYTF. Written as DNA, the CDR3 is TGCGCCAGCAGCCGGGATACTAACTATGGCTACACCTTC.

CDR3 sequence (DNA): TGTGCCAGCAGCCCGACAGGGGCACGGGGCAATCAGCCCCAGCATTTT. Translated, it gives CASSPTGARGNQPQHF. The chain recombines TRBV7-9 with TRBJ1-5, with 8 bases lining up with TRBD1. Germline loops: CDR1 SEHNR, CDR2 FQNEAQ (reference sequence). V was pared by 5 bases and J by 2 bases, with 8 bases of the junction left unmatched. The CDR3 totals 16 residues.

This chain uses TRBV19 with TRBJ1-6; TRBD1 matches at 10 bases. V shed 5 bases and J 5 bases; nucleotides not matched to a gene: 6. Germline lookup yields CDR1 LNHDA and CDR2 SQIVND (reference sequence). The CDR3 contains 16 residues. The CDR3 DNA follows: TGTGCCAGTAGTTCCTTGACAGGGGGCAATAATTCACCCCTCCACTTT. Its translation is CASSSLTGGNNSPLHF.

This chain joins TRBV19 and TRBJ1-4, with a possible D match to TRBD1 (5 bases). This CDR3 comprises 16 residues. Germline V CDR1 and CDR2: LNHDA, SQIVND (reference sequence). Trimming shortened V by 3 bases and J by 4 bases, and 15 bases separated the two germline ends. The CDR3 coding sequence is TGTGCCAGTAGTATGGGCCTCAGGGCCATTAATGAAAAACTGTTTTTT. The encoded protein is CASSMGLRAINEKLFF.

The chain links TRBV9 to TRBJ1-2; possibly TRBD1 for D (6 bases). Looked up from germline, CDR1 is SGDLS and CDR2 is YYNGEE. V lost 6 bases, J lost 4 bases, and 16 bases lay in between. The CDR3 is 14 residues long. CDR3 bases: TGTGCCAGCACCCAACAGGGATGGGGCTATGGCTACACCTTC. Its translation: CASTQQGWGYGYTF.

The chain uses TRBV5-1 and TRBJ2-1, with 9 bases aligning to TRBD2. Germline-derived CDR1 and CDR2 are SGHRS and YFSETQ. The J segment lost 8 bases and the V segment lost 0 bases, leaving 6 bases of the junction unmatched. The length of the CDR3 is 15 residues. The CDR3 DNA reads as TGCGCCAGCAGCTTGGAGGGACTAGCTGAGGATGAGCAGTTCTTC. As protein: CASSLEGLAEDEQFF.

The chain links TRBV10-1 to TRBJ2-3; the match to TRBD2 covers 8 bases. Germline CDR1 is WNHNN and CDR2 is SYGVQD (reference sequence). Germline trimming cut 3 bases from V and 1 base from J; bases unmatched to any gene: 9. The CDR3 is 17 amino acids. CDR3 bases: TGCGCCAGCAGTGATTCTCGGGGGGGCCCTCGCACAGATACGCAGTATTTT. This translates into CASSDSRGGPRTDTQYF.

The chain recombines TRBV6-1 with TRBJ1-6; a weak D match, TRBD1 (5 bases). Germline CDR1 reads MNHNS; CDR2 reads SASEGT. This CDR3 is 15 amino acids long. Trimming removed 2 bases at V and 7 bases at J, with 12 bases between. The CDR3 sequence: CASSESGQGNSPLHF. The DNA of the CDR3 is TGTGCCAGCAGTGAATCGGGGCAGGGAAATTCACCCCTCCACTTT.

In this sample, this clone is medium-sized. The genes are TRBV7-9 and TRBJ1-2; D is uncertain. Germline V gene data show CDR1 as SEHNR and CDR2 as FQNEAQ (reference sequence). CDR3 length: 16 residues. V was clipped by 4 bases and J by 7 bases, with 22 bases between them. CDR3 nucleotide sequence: TGTGCCAGCAGCTCTACAAACCGACGGGCCACCATTGGCTACACCTTC. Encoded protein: CASSSTNRRATIGYTF. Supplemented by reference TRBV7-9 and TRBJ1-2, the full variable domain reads DTGVSQNPRHKITKRGQNVTFRCDPISEHNRLYWYRQTLGQGPEFLTYFQNEAQLEKSRLLSDRFSAERPKGSFSTLEIQRTEQGDSAMYLCASSSTNRRATIGYTFGSGTRLTVV.

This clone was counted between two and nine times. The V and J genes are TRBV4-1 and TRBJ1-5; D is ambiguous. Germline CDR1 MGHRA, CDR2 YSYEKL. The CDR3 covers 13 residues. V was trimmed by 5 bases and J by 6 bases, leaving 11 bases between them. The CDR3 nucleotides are TGCGCCAGCAGCTTAGGCCCGGCTCAGCCCCAGCATTTT. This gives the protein CASSLGPAQPQHF.

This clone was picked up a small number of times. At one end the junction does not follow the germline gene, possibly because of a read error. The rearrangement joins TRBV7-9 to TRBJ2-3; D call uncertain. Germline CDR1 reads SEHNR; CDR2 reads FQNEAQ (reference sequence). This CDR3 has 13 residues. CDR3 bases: TGTGCCAGCAGCTCCACCTCCCCCCCGTATACCTGTTTT. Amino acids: CASSSTSPPYTCF. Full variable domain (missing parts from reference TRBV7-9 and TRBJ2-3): DTGVSQNPRHKITKRGQNVTFRCDPISEHNRLYWYRQTLGQGPEFLTYFQNEAQLEKSRLLSDRFSAERPKGSFSTLEIQRTEQGDSAMYLCASSSTSPPYTCFGPGTRLTVL.

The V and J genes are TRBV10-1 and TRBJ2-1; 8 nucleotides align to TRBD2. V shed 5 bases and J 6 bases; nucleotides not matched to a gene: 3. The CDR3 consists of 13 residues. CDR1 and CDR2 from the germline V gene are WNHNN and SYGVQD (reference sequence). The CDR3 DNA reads TGCGCCAGCAGTCCCGGGACTAGCAATGAGCAGTTCTTC. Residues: CASSPGTSNEQFF.

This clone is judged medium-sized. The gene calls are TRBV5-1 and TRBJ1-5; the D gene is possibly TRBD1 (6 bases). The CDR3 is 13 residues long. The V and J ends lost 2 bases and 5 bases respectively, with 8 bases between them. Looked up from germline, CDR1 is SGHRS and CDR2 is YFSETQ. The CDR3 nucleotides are TGCGCCAGCAGCTTCGAGGGGGATCAGCCCCAGCATTTT. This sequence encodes CASSFEGDQPQHF.